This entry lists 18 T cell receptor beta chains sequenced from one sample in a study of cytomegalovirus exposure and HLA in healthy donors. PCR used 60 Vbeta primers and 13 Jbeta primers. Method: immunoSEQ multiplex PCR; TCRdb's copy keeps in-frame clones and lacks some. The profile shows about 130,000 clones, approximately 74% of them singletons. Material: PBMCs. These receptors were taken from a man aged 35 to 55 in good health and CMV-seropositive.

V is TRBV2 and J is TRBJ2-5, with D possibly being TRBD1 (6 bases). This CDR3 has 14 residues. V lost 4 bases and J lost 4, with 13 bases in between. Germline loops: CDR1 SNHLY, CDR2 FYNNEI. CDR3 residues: CASSGGTGPETQYF. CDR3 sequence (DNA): TGTGCCAGCAGTGGGGGCACAGGGCCAGAGACCCAGTACTTC.

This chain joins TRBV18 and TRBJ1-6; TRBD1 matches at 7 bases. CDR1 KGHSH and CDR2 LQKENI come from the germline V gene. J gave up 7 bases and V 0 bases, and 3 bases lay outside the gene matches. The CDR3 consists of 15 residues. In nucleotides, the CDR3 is TGTGCCAGCTCACCACCAAAACAGGGGAATTCACCCCTCCACTTT. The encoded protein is CASSPPKQGNSPLHF.

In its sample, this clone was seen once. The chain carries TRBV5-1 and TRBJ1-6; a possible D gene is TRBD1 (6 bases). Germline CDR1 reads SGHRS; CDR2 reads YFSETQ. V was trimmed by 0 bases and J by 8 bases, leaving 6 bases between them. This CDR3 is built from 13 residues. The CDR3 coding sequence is TGCGCCAGCAGCTTGGAGGGGGATTCACCCCTCCACTTT. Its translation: CASSLEGDSPLHF.

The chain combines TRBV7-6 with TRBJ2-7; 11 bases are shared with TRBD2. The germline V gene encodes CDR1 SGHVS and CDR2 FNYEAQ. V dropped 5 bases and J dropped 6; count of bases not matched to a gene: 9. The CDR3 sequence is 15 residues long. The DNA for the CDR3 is TGTGCCAGCAGCACCACATTAGCGGGAGGGGCCGAGCAGTACTTC. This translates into CASSTTLAGGAEQYF.

The CDR3 nucleotides are TGTGCCAGCAGCTTAATGGGACAGGGTAATGAGCAGTTCTTC. Translation: CASSLMGQGNEQFF. The rearrangement joins TRBV11-2 to TRBJ2-1, with 9 nucleotides matching TRBD1. V lost 2 bases to trimming and J lost 7 bases; unmatched junction nucleotides: 3. This CDR3 comprises 14 residues. Germline lookup yields CDR1 SGHAT and CDR2 FQNNGV.

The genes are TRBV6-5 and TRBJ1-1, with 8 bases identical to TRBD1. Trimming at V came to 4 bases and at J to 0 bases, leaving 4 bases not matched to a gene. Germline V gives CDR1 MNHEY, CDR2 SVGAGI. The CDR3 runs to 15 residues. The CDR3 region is CASSSDRGMNTEAFF. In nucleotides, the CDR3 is TGTGCCAGCAGTTCCGACAGGGGTATGAACACTGAAGCTTTCTTT.

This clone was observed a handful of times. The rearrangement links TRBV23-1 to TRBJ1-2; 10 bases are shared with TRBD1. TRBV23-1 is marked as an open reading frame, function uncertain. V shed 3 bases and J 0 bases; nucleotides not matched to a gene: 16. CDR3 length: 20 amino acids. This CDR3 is CASSHGTGDSGRKANYGYTF. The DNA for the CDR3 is TGCGCCAGCAGTCACGGGACAGGGGATTCTGGTCGGAAAGCTAACTATGGCTACACCTTC.

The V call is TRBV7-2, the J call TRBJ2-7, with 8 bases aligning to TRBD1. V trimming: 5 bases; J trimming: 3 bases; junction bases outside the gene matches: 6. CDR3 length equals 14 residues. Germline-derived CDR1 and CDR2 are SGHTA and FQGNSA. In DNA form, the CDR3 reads TGTGCCAGCAGCCCCCGGACAGGGTACTACGAGCAGTACTTC. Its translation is CASSPRTGYYEQYF.

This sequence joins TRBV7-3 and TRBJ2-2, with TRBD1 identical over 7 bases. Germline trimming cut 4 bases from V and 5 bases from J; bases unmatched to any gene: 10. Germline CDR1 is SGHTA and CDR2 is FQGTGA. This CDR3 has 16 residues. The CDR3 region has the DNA TGTGCCAGCAGCTCCTACAGGGGCACTTCAACCGGGGAGCTGTTTTTT. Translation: CASSSYRGTSTGELFF. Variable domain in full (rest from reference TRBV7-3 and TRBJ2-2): GAGVSQTPSNKVTEKGKYVELRCDPISGHTALYWYRQSLGQGPEFLIYFQGTGAADDSGLPNDRFFAVRPEGSVSTLKIQRTERGDSAVYLCASSSYRGTSTGELFFGEGSRLTVL.

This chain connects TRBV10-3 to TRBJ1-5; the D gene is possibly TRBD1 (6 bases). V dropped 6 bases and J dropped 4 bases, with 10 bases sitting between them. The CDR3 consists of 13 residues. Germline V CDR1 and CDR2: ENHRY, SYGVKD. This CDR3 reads CAISPQGNQPQHF. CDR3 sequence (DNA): TGTGCCATCAGCCCTCAGGGGAATCAGCCCCAGCATTTT.

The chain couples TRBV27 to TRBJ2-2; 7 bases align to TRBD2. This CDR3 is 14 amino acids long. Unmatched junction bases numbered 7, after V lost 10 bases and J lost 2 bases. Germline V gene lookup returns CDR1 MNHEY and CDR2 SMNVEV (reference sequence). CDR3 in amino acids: CATGGIHNTGELFF. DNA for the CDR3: TGTGCCACCGGGGGGATACATAACACCGGGGAGCTGTTTTTT.

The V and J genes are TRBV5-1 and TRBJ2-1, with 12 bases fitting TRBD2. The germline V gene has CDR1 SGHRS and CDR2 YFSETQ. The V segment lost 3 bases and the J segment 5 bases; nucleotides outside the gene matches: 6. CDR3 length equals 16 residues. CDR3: CASSSQLAGGNNEQFF. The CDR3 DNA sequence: TGCGCCAGCAGCTCCCAACTAGCGGGAGGAAACAATGAGCAGTTCTTC.

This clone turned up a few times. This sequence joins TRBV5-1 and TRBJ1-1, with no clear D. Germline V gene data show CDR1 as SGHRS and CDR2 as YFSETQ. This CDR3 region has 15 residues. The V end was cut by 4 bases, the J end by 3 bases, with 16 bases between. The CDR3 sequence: CASSQSMGADTEAFF. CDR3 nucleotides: TGCGCCAGCAGCCAAAGTATGGGAGCGGACACTGAAGCTTTCTTT. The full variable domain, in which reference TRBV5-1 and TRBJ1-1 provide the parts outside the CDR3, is KAGVTQTPRYLIKTRGQQVTLSCSPISGHRSVSWYQQTPGQGLQFLFEYFSETQRNKGNFPGRFSGRQFSNSRSEMNVSTLELGDSALYLCASSQSMGADTEAFFGQGTRLTVV.

The CDR3: CASSLAGQGEFYGYTF. The CDR3 DNA sequence: TGTGCCAGCAGCTTAGCAGGGCAGGGGGAATTCTATGGCTACACCTTC. The chain joins TRBV7-8 to TRBJ1-2, with 7 bases lining up with TRBD1. V was pared by 0 bases and J by 4 bases, with 8 bases of the junction left unmatched. The CDR3 has 16 amino acids. Germline loops: CDR1 SGHVS, CDR2 FQNEAQ.

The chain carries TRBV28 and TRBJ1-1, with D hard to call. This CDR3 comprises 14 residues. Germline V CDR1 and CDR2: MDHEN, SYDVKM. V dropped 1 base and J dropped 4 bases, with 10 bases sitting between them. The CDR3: CASSLSQEGTEAFF. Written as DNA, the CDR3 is TGTGCCAGCAGTTTATCGCAGGAAGGCACTGAAGCTTTCTTT.

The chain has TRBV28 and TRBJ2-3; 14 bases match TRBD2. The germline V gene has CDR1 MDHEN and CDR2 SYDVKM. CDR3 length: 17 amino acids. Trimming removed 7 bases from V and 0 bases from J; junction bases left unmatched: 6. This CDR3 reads CASKGTSGRRSTDTQYF. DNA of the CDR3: TGTGCCAGCAAAGGGACTAGCGGGAGACGTAGCACAGATACGCAGTATTTT.

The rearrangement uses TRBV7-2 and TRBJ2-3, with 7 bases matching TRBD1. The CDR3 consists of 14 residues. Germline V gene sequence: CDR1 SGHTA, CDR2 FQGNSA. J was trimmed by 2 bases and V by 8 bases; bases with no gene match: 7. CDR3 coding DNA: TGTGCCAGCCAGGGGGTGAGTCTCACAGATACGCAGTATTTT. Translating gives CASQGVSLTDTQYF.

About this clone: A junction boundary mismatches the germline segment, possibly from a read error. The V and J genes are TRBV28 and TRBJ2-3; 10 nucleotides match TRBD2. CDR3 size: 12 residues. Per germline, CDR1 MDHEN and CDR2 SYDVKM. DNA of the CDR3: TGTGCCAGCAGTTTATCTAGCGGGAGAATGGATTTT. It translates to CASSLSSGRMDF.